This T cell receptor beta chain stems from a study of T cell clonotyping in hematopoietic cell transplantation. At the level of the study: Recipients' pretransplant samples followed cytoreduction.

Time point specified: recipient sample about 28 days before transplant, after cytoreduction. Findings and caveats of the study: Recipient TCR diversity dropped after transplant; expanded clonotypes rose from day 30 to 180.

In regard to this clone: Its cognate antigen is unknown.

There are 16 residues in the CDR3. CDR1 and CDR2 (germline): MNHNY, SVGAGI (reference sequence). V was shortened by 2 bases and J by 2 bases, with 15 bases between the two germline ends. The data were produced by immunoSEQ multiplex PCR, yet TCRdb's version contains in-frame clones alone and is incomplete. Among roughly 30,000 clones listed, over 65% were seen once. The material sequenced was peripheral blood mononuclear cells, taken before stem cell transplant. V usage is TRBV6-6 and J usage is TRBJ1-2, with D possibly TRBD1 on 6 matching bases. The sequence was obtained from a young woman with chronic myeloid leukemia. Some clones in this sample may be carry-over from other donors' samples. CDR3 sequence reads: CASSYRTATLNYGYTF. In DNA, the CDR3 is TGTGCCAGCAGTTACAGGACAGCCACTCTCAACTATGGCTACACCTTC.